The following is a T cell receptor beta chain sequence with its context. This clone was counted a single time. It has no known antigen specificity. Per-base qualities were not stored, and no clone one base away is much larger. The germline V gene encodes CDR1 SGHTA and CDR2 FQGNSA. The CDR3, cysteine through phenylalanine, is 14 amino acids long. Just the 42-base CDR3 DNA is kept, in frame starting at base 1. Trimming removed 4 bases from V and 2 bases from J; the gene matches leave 2 bases unexplained. The healthy controls were 40 or so blood donors, and the buffy coats of these donors were supplied by the Finnish Red Cross blood service. All TCR-sequenced material derived from peripheral blood: patient blood samples and healthy donor buffy coats. Peripheral blood mononuclear cells were isolated by Ficoll-Hypaque gradient centrifugation. CD4+ cells were magnetically purified from the buffy coats of healthy controls. Genomic DNA was extracted using the Gentra Puregene Cell and Tissue kit, and a Qubit 2.0 fluorometer was used to quantify it.

This specimen comes from a study of STAT5B mutations in CD4+ large granular lymphocyte leukemia (dated by TCRdb to between 2021 and 2022). In terms of the full investigation: Among healthy controls, the CDR3 'QG' motif was associated with a particular HLA allele. The TCRbeta repertoires of CD4+ T-cell large granular lymphocyte leukemia patients were compared with the TCRbeta repertoires of healthy blood donors. Flow cytometry on FACSCanto II or FACSVerse showed that the purified fractions were more than 95% pure among lymphocytes.

The immunoSEQ assay at survey resolution was used to sequence TCRbeta rearrangements from genomic DNA. Per the source publication's procedure: In the TCR sequencing data, the smallest productive clonotype frequency that could be detected was 2.59 x 10-5. Only productive TCRbeta rearrangements, meaning sequences that were complete and in-frame, were kept for the analyses. Sample clonality was computed as Simpson clonality in the immunoSEQ Analyzer version 3.0. Clones were grouped by frequency into very rare, small, medium, large (1-20%) or hyperexpanded (>20%) categories. Generation probabilities were estimated with OLGA 1.2.3, V-gene circos plots were made with VDJtools, specificities were searched in VDJdb, and CDR3 motifs were identified with GLIPH. Held by TCRdb, this immuneACCESS table contains in-frame sequences only and omits some clones. Under half of the omission traces to an unresolved V gene where checked; the cause of the rest is unknown. V and J calls and clone size are given by that table; D and trimming were obtained from the DNA. The sample table lists fewer than 50,000 clones, about 81% of them with a count of one. The ten largest clonotypes hold less than 0.6% of the sample.

The full study reports these points: Greater clonality appeared to be present in CD4-sorted patient repertoires than in healthy CD4+ repertoires, and the difference was retained after the putative leukemic clones were removed. Each patient's main leukemic clonotypes were private, but roughly a quarter of these clonotypes showed up at low frequency in the non-leukemic repertoires of other patients. The data were not HLA-matched, and the relatively small sample size could explain the higher clonality seen in CD4+ compared with CD8+ T-LGLL. Enrichment of TRBV06-family usage was observed among the top patient clones (8/27) relative to healthy controls (2/35).

The TCR was taken from a human donor in good health. The rearrangement combines TRBV7-2 with TRBJ2-7, with TRBD1 identical over 10 junction bases. Sequenced material: CD4+ T cells from blood buffy coats. The CDR3 region has the sequence CASSSGQGTYEQYF. The base sequence is TGTGCCAGCAGCTCGGGACAGGGGACCTACGAGCAGTACTTC.